This TCR beta chain derives from a study of OX40 agonist ivuxolimab in advanced cancers. On the study more broadly: Each patient was given ivuxolimab into a vein every 2 weeks, at 0.01 to 10 mg/kg. The dose-escalation cohort was about 83% male, with a mean age of 60 years, ranging roughly 20 to 90.

Sequencing was performed with immunoSEQ multiplex PCR; in TCRdb, only in-frame clones are kept and a portion is missing. The data hold 18,000 or so clones, with 67% observed a single time. This clone was seen only a few times. The antigen remains undetermined. The germline gives CDR1 SGHDT, CDR2 YYEEEE. The ends lost 0 bases at V and 8 bases at J; junction bases unmatched: 2. This CDR3 has 14 amino acids. Study conclusions and caveats: Antigens targeted by the expanded peripheral T cells were not determined.

The J gene is TRBJ2-1, the V gene TRBV5-6; 10 positions match TRBD1. Specimen: CD4+ or CD8+ T cells sorted from blood, collected in a trial of the OX40 agonist ivuxolimab. The TCR comes from an adult with an advanced solid tumor such as melanoma, head and neck, liver or kidney cancer. CDR3 DNA sequence: TGTGCCAGCAGCTTGGGACAGGGGGCCGATGAGCAGTTCTTC. It yields the protein CASSLGQGADEQFF.